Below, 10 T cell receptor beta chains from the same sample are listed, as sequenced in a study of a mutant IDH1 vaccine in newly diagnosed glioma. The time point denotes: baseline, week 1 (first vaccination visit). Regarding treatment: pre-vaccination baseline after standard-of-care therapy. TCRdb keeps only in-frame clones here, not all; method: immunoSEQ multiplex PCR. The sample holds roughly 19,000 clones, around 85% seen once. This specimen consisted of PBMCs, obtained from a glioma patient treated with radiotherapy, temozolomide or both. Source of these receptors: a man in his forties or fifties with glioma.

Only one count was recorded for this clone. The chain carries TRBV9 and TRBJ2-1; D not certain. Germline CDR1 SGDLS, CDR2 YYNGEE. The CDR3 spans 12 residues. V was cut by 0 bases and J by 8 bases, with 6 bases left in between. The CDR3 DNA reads TGTGCCAGCAGCGTAGGTGTACATGAGCAGTTCTTC. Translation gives CASSVGVHEQFF.

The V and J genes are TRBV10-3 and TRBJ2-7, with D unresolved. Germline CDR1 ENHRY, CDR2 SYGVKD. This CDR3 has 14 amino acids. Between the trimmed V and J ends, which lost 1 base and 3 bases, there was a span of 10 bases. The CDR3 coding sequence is TGTGCCATCAGTGAGTTTCTGGACGGCTACGAGCAGTACTTC. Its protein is CAISEFLDGYEQYF.

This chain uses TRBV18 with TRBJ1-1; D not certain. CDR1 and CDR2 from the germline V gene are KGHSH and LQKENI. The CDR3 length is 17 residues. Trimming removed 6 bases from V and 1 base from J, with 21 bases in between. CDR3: CASSRTVPSSTNTEAFF. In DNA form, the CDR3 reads TGTGCCAGCTCCCGGACGGTACCCTCTTCGACGAACACTGAAGCTTTCTTT. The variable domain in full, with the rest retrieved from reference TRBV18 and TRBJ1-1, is NAGVMQNPRHLVRRRGQEARLRCSPMKGHSHVYWYRQLPEEGLKFMVYLQKENIIDESGMPKERFSAEFPKEGPSILRIQQVVRGDSAAYFCASSRTVPSSTNTEAFFGQGTRLTVV.

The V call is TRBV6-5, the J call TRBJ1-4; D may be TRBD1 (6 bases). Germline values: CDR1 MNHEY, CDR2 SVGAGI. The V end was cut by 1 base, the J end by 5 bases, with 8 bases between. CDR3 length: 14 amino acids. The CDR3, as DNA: TGTGCCAGCAGTTACTGGGGGCTAAATGAAAAACTGTTTTTT. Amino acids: CASSYWGLNEKLFF.

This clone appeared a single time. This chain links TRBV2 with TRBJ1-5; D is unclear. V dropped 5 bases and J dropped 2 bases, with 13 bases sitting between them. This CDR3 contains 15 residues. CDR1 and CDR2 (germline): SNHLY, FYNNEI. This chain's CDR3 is CASSIGFLGNQPQHF. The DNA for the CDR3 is TGTGCCAGCAGTATAGGGTTTTTAGGCAATCAGCCCCAGCATTTT.

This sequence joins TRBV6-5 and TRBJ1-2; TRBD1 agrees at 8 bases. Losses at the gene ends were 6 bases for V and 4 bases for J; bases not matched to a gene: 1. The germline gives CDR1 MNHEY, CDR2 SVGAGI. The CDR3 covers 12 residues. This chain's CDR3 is CASRTGVYGYTF. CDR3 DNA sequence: TGTGCCAGCAGGACAGGGGTCTATGGCTACACCTTC.

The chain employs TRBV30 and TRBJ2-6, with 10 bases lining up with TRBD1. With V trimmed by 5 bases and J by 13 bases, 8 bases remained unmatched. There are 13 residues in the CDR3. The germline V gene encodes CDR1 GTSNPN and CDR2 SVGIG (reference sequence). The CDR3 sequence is CAWEGQGVGVLTF. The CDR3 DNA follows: TGTGCCTGGGAAGGACAGGGGGTTGGTGTCCTGACTTTC.

The CDR3 spells CASSKGSGRNTEAFF. The CDR3 bases are TGTGCCAGCAGCAAAGGTTCAGGGAGGAACACTGAAGCTTTCTTT. This chain connects TRBV21-1 to TRBJ1-1. TRBV21-1 is a pseudogene locus. The CDR3 length is 15 residues.

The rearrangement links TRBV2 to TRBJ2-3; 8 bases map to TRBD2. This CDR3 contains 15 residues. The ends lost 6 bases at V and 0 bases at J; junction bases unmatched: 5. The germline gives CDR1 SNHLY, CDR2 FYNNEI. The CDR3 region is CASSFSGASTDTQYF. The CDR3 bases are TGTGCCAGCAGCTTTAGCGGGGCGAGCACAGATACGCAGTATTTT.

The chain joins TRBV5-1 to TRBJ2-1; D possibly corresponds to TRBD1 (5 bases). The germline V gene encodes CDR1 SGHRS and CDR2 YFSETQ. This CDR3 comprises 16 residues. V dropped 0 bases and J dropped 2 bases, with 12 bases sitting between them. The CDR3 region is CASSLAPGYPYNEQFF. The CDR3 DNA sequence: TGCGCCAGCAGCTTGGCCCCAGGGTACCCCTACAATGAGCAGTTCTTC.